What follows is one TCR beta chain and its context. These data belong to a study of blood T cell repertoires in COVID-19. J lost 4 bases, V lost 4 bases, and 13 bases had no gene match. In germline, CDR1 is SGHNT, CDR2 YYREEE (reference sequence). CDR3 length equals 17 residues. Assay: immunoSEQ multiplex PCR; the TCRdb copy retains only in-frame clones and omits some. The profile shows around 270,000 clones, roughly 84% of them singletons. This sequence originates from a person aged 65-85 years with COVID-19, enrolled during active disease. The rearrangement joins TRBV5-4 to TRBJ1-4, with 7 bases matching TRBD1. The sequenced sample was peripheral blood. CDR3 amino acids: CASSLRTGGGNNEKLFF. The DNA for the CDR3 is TGTGCCAGCAGCCTACGGACAGGAGGGGGGAATAATGAAAAACTGTTTTTT. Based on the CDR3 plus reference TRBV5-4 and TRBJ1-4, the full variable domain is ETGVTQSPTHLIKTRGQQVTLRCSSQSGHNTVSWYQQALGQGPQFIFQYYREEENGRGNFPPRFSGLQFPNYSSELNVNALELDDSALYLCASSLRTGGGNNEKLFFGSGTQLSVL.